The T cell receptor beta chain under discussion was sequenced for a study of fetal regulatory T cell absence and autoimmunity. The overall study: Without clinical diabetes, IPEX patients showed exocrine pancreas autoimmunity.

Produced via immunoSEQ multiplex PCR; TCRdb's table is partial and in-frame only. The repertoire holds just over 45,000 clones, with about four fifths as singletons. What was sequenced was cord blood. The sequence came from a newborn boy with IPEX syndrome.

The CDR3 bases are TGCGCCAGCAGCCACACAGTTCACTCTGGAAACACCATATATTTT. This encodes CASSHTVHSGNTIYF. This chain uses TRBV4-1 with TRBJ1-3; D is unclear. V was shortened by 3 bases and J by 0 bases, with 9 bases between the two germline ends. The CDR3 loop spans 15 amino acids. Germline CDR1 is MGHRA and CDR2 is YSYEKL.